Listed below are T cell receptor beta chains from one sample, sequenced in a study of blood T cell repertoires in COVID-19. The data were produced by immunoSEQ multiplex PCR, yet TCRdb's version contains in-frame clones alone and is incomplete. This sample has about 360,000 clones, with 65% to 90% found just once. Material: peripheral blood. The origin of the receptors is a woman between 55 and 75 years old with COVID-19, enrolled during active disease. CDR3s include the opening cysteine and the closing phenylalanine or tryptophan. The D gene is left open where the match is weak. Only part of the rows carry a size: once, few, many, or a class if the clone is expanded.

cdr3_aa,cdr3_nt,j_call,clone_size,cdr3_length,d_call,v_call
CASNSLDRGSNEQFF,TGTGCCAGCAATTCCTTAGACAGGGGTAGCAATGAGCAGTTCTTC,TRBJ2-1,NA,15,TRBD1,TRBV9
CASSYTDTGELFF,TGTGCCAGCAGTTACACAGACACCGGGGAGCTGTTTTTT,TRBJ2-2,medium-sized,13,NA,TRBV2
CASSYSSGLTYEQYF,TGTGCCAGCAGTTACTCAAGCGGATTAACCTACGAGCAGTACTTC,TRBJ2-7,NA,15,NA,TRBV6-5
CASSLDQRLTQHF,TGTGCCAGCAGCTTGGATCAGCGTTTAACCCAGCATTTT,TRBJ1-5,NA,13,NA,TRBV7-2
CASSTHSGTLQETQYF,TGTGCCAGCAGCACGCACTCCGGGACACTCCAAGAGACCCAGTACTTC,TRBJ2-5,once,16,NA,TRBV5-6
CASSVGGNYGYTF,TGTGCCAGCAGCGTAGGCGGAAACTATGGCTACACCTTC,TRBJ1-2,NA,13,NA,TRBV9
CASSGGGASDTQYF,TGTGCCAGCAGCGGCGGCGGGGCTTCAGATACGCAGTATTTT,TRBJ2-3,NA,14,NA,TRBV7-3
CASSHGSGGSTDTQYF,TGTGCCAGCAGCCATGGTAGCGGGGGAAGCACAGATACGCAGTATTTT,TRBJ2-3,NA,16,TRBD2,TRBV3-1/TRBV3-2
CASNLGGPSYEQYF,TGTGCCAGCAACCTCGGAGGCCCTTCCTACGAGCAGTACTTC,TRBJ2-7,NA,14,NA,TRBV7-8
CSVDRQGASTDTQYF,TGCAGCGTTGACCGACAGGGCGCTAGCACAGATACGCAGTATTTT,TRBJ2-3,NA,15,TRBD1,TRBV29-1
CASSLVRLAGLMYSSLDNEQFF,TGCGCCAGCAGCTTGGTGCGGTTAGCGGGGTTGATGTACTCTTCCCTCGACAATGAGCAGTTCTTC,TRBJ2-1,NA,22,TRBD2,TRBV5-1
CASSLGGTGGDGYTF,TGTGCCAGCAGCTTAGGTGGGACAGGGGGCGATGGCTACACCTTC,TRBJ1-2,NA,15,TRBD1,TRBV11-2
CAISEQGAGYTEAFF,TGTGCCATCAGTGAGCAGGGGGCGGGGTACACTGAAGCTTTCTTT,TRBJ1-1,NA,15,TRBD1,TRBV10-3
CASSIFLAQPQHF,TGTGCCAGTAGTATTTTCCTCGCGCAGCCCCAGCATTTT,TRBJ1-5,NA,13,NA,TRBV19
CAWRPSGSTDTQYF,TGTGCCTGGAGGCCCTCAGGTAGCACAGATACGCAGTATTTT,TRBJ2-3,NA,14,NA,TRBV30
CASSAGARGSSYEQYF,TGTGCCAGCAGCGCGGGGGCACGCGGGAGCTCCTACGAGCAGTACTTC,TRBJ2-7,NA,16,NA,TRBV7-6
CAWSVKGQGAGGYTF,TGTGCCTGGAGTGTGAAGGGGCAGGGGGCGGGCGGCTACACCTTC,TRBJ1-2,NA,15,TRBD1,TRBV30
CASSARGPGPFNYGYTF,TGTGCCAGCAGCGCCAGGGGGCCGGGGCCTTTTAACTATGGCTACACCTTC,TRBJ1-2,NA,17,TRBD1,TRBV11-2
CASSFRGGMAGELFF,TGTGCCAGCAGCTTCAGGGGAGGGATGGCCGGGGAGCTGTTTTTT,TRBJ2-2,NA,15,NA,TRBV5-4
CASSLGQGHNSPLHF,TGCGCCAGCAGCTTGGGACAGGGCCATAATTCACCCCTCCACTTT,TRBJ1-6,NA,15,TRBD1,TRBV5-1
CASGANYQETQYF,TGTGCCAGCGGAGCGAACTACCAAGAGACCCAGTACTTC,TRBJ2-5,NA,13,NA,TRBV6-6
CASSLALAGNEQFF,TGTGCCAGCAGCTTAGCTCTAGCGGGCAATGAGCAGTTCTTC,TRBJ2-1,NA,14,TRBD2,TRBV7-2
CASSPDFWGPTDTQYF,TGCGCCAGCAGCCCCGACTTTTGGGGCCCCACAGATACGCAGTATTTT,TRBJ2-3,once,16,NA,TRBV5-1
CASSPVRGSLEQYF,TGTGCCAGCTCACCTGTGCGGGGGAGCCTCGAGCAGTACTTC,TRBJ2-7,few,14,TRBD2,TRBV18
CASSLTSGRDSEAFF,TGTGCCAGCAGCTTAACATCCGGTCGGGACAGTGAAGCTTTCTTT,TRBJ1-1,NA,15,TRBD1,TRBV7-8
CAWSRAGSAYNEQFF,TGTGCCTGGAGTCGGGCGGGGTCGGCCTACAATGAGCAGTTCTTC,TRBJ2-1,few,15,NA,TRBV30
CASSLDRDGYTF,TGTGCCAGCAGCCTCGACAGGGATGGCTACACCTTC,TRBJ1-2,NA,12,TRBD1,TRBV6-2/TRBV6-3
CASSSWTSGGAHVTDTQYF,TGTGCCAGCAGCTCCTGGACTAGCGGGGGGGCCCACGTCACAGATACGCAGTATTTT,TRBJ2-3,NA,19,TRBD2,TRBV11-3
CAIQGSYEQYF,TGTGCCATACAGGGGTCCTACGAGCAGTACTTC,TRBJ2-7,once,11,TRBD1,TRBV10-3
CASSYSVTYEQYF,TGTGCCAGCAGTTACTCTGTAACCTACGAGCAGTACTTC,TRBJ2-7,NA,13,NA,TRBV6-5
CAWSVAVNYGYTF,TGTGCCTGGAGTGTCGCAGTTAACTATGGCTACACCTTC,TRBJ1-2,NA,13,NA,TRBV30
CASSRAVSGANVLTF,TGTGCCAGCAGCAGAGCGGTCTCTGGGGCCAACGTCCTGACTTTC,TRBJ2-6,few,15,NA,TRBV6-5
CASSSGPPDSDYEQYF,TGTGCCAGCAGCTCCGGCCCGCCGGACTCAGACTACGAGCAGTACTTC,TRBJ2-7,NA,16,NA,TRBV11-3
CASSALGDSRGTQYF,TGTGCCAGCAGCGCCCTTGGGGACTCCCGAGGGACCCAGTACTTC,TRBJ2-5,NA,15,NA,TRBV5-4
CASSRQGGTDTQYF,TGTGCCAGCAGCCGACAGGGGGGCACAGATACGCAGTATTTT,TRBJ2-3,NA,14,TRBD1,TRBV3-1/TRBV3-2
CAISESRDSSYNEQFF,TGTGCCATCAGTGAGTCTCGAGATAGCTCCTACAATGAGCAGTTCTTC,TRBJ2-1,NA,16,NA,TRBV10-3
CASSPSGGRAYNEQFF,TGTGCCAGCAGCCCTTCCGGGGGTCGGGCCTACAATGAGCAGTTCTTC,TRBJ2-1,NA,16,NA,TRBV6-2/TRBV6-3
CACPGTGVITGELFF,TGTGCCTGTCCAGGGACAGGGGTTATCACCGGGGAGCTGTTTTTT,TRBJ2-2,NA,15,TRBD1,TRBV30
CASGRRRDPRTDTQYF,TGTGCCAGCGGCCGGAGGCGGGACCCTCGGACAGATACGCAGTATTTT,TRBJ2-3,NA,16,NA,TRBV2
CASSLHGHWDTIYF,TGTGCCAGCAGCTTACACGGACACTGGGACACCATATATTTT,TRBJ1-3,once,14,NA,TRBV7-2
CASSLGDRGNSPLHF,TGTGCCAGCAGCTTAGGGGACAGGGGAAATTCACCCCTCCACTTT,TRBJ1-6,NA,15,TRBD1,TRBV7-9
CASSHQGRNQPQHF,TGTGCCAGCAGCCACCAGGGTAGGAATCAGCCCCAGCATTTT,TRBJ1-5,NA,14,NA,TRBV7-8
CASSVGHGTGEQYF,TGTGCCAGTAGTGTGGGACACGGGACGGGGGAGCAGTACTTC,TRBJ2-7,NA,14,NA,TRBV19
CASQMTETYEQYF,TGCGCCAGCCAAATGACAGAGACCTACGAGCAGTACTTC,TRBJ2-7,NA,13,NA,TRBV5-1
CASSQGGWEIQTNTEAFF,TGTGCCAGCAGCCAGGGGGGCTGGGAGATTCAGACGAACACTGAAGCTTTCTTT,TRBJ1-1,NA,18,TRBD1,TRBV11-2
CASSQRTSGGVNEQFF,TGCGCCAGCAGCCAACGGACTAGCGGGGGGGTGAATGAGCAGTTCTTC,TRBJ2-1,NA,16,TRBD2,TRBV5-1
CASSVVGQGDEQYF,TGTGCCAGCAGCGTAGTGGGACAGGGTGACGAGCAGTACTTC,TRBJ2-7,NA,14,TRBD1,TRBV9
CASSLRQGGNEQFF,TGTGCCAGCAGTTTGAGGCAGGGAGGCAATGAGCAGTTCTTC,TRBJ2-1,NA,14,NA,TRBV27
CASSPWMGSDNEQFF,TGCGCCAGCAGCCCTTGGATGGGGAGCGACAATGAGCAGTTCTTC,TRBJ2-1,NA,15,NA,TRBV5-1
CASSVGQNSYEQYF,TGTGCCAGCAGCGTAGGACAGAACTCCTACGAGCAGTACTTC,TRBJ2-7,NA,14,NA,TRBV9
CASSATGQGNQPQHF,TGTGCCAGCAGCGCGACAGGGCAGGGCAATCAGCCCCAGCATTTT,TRBJ1-5,few,15,TRBD1,TRBV9
CASNRVGLVETQYF,TGTGCCAGCAACCGTGTTGGGCTCGTAGAGACCCAGTACTTC,TRBJ2-5,few,14,NA,TRBV7-8
CASRGVEAGEGEQFF,TGTGCCAGTAGAGGGGTGGAAGCGGGGGAGGGTGAGCAGTTCTTC,TRBJ2-1,once,15,TRBD2,TRBV19
CASETGSANYGYTF,TGTGCCAGCGAAACAGGGTCGGCTAACTATGGCTACACCTTC,TRBJ1-2,NA,14,NA,TRBV6-5
CASSRSGNTIYF,TGTGCCAGTTCTAGATCTGGAAACACCATATATTTT,TRBJ1-3,NA,12,NA,TRBV19
CASSTSGGARETQYF,TGCGCCAGCAGCACTAGCGGGGGGGCGAGAGAGACCCAGTACTTC,TRBJ2-5,NA,15,TRBD2,TRBV4-1
CASSPGQGGGTQYF,TGCGCCAGCAGCCCCGGACAGGGCGGCGGGACCCAGTACTTC,TRBJ2-5,NA,14,TRBD1,TRBV5-1
CASSKSGLGFYEQYF,TGCGCCAGCAGTAAATCGGGACTCGGCTTTTACGAGCAGTACTTC,TRBJ2-7,NA,15,NA,TRBV10-1
CASSLVSRTTRSSYNEQFF,TGTGCCAGCAGCTTAGTTTCTCGGACAACCCGAAGCTCCTACAATGAGCAGTTCTTC,TRBJ2-1,few,19,NA,TRBV7-8
CASSPRLEGNTGELFF,TGTGCCAGCAGCCCCCGGCTAGAGGGGAACACCGGGGAGCTGTTTTTT,TRBJ2-2,NA,16,NA,TRBV6-2/TRBV6-3